This T cell receptor (beta chain) was recorded in a study of T cell responses to AZD1222 COVID-19 vaccine. Study results and limitations: Repertoires were collected only later (after the peak T cell response had occurred). Baseline seropositivity characterized only a handful of AZD1222 recipients.

A remark on this clone: Its antigen is unidentified.

CDR1 SGHAT and CDR2 FQNNGV come from the germline V gene. This CDR3 has 17 amino acids. V was pared by 4 bases and J by 0 bases, with 6 bases of the junction left unmatched. Generated by immunoSEQ multiplex PCR, the TCRdb table keeps only in-frame clones and is missing some. Among 98,000 or so clones listed, about four fifths were seen once. The receptor comes from an adult who received the AZD1222 COVID-19 vaccine. The V and J genes are TRBV11-2 and TRBJ2-6, with 7 bases aligning to TRBD1. The source material was peripheral blood, sampled 28 days after the second AZD1222 dose. This CDR3 reads CASSSLTGYSGANVLTF. The CDR3 nucleotides are TGTGCCAGCAGCTCCCTGACAGGGTACTCTGGGGCCAACGTCCTGACTTTC.